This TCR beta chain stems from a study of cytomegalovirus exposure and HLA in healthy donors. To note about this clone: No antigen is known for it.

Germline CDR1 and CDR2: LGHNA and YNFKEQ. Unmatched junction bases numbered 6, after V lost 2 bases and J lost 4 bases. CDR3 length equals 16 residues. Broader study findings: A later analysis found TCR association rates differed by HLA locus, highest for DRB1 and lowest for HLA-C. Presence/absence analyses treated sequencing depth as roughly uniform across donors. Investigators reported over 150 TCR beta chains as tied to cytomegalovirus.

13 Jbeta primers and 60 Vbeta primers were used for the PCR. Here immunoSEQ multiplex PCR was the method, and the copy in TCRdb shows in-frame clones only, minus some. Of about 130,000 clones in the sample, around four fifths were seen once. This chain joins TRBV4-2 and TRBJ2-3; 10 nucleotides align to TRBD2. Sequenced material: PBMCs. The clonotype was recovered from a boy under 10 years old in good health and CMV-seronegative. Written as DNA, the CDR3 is TGTGCCAGCAGCCAATCCTTAGCGGGGGGCGCAGATACGCAGTATTTT. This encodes CASSQSLAGGADTQYF.